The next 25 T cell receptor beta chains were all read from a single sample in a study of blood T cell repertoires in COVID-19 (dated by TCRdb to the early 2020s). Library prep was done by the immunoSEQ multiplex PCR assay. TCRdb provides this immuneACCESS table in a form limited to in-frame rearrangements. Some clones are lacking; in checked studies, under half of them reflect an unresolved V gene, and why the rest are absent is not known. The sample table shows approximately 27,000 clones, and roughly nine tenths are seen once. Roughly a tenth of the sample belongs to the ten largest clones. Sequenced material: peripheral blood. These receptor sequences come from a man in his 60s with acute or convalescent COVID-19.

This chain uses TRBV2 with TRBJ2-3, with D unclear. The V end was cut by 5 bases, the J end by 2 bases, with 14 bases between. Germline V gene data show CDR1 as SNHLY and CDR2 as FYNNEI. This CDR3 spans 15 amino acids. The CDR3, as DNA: TGTGCCAGCAGTCTCGGGTCTCTACCCACAGATACGCAGTATTTT. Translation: CASSLGSLPTDTQYF.

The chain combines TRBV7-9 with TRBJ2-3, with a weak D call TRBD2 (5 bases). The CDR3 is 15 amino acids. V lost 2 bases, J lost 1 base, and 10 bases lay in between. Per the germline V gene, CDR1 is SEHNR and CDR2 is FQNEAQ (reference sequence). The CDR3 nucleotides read TGTGCCAGCAGCTTATACATCGGGGGCACAGATACGCAGTATTTT. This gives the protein CASSLYIGGTDTQYF.

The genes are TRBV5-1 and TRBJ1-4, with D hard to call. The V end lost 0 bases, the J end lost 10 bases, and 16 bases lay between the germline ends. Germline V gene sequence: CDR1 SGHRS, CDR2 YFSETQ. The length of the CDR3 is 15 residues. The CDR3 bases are TGCGCCAGCAGCTTGGAGACCGCCCTAAGCGGAAAACTGTTTTTT. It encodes CASSLETALSGKLFF.

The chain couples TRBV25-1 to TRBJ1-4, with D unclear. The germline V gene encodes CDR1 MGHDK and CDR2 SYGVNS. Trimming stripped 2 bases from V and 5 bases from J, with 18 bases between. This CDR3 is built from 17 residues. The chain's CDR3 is CASSERRSRVLNEKLFF. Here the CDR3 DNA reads TGTGCCAGCAGTGAACGGCGTAGCAGAGTCCTAAATGAAAAACTGTTTTTT. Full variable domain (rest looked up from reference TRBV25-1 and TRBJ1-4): EADIYQTPRYLVIGTGKKITLECSQTMGHDKMYWYQQDPGMELHLIHYSYGVNSTEKGDLSSESTVSRIRTEHFPLTLESARPSHTSQYLCASSERRSRVLNEKLFFGSGTQLSVL.

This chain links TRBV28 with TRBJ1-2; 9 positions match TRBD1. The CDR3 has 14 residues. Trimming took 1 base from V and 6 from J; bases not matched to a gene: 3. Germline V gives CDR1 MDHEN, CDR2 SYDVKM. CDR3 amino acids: CASSLFRQGDGYTF. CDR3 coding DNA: TGTGCCAGCAGTTTATTCAGACAGGGGGATGGCTACACCTTC.

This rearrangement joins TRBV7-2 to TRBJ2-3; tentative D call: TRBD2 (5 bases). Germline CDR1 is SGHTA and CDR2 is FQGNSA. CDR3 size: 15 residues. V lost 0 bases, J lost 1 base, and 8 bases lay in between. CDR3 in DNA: TGTGCCAGCAGCTTAGCGCGGACTGGCACAGATACGCAGTATTTT. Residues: CASSLARTGTDTQYF.

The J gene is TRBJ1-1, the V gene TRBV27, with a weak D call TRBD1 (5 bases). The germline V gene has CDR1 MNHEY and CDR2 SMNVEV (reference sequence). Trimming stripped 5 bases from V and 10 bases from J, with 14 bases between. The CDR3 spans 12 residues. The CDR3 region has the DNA TGTGCCAGCAGTACTACCAGGGCAAGAGCTTTCTTT. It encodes CASSTTRARAFF.

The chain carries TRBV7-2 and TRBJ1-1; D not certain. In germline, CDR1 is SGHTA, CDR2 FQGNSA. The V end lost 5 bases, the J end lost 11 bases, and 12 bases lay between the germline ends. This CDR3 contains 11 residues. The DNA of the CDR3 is TGTGCCAGCAGCCTAAACCATAAGGCTTTCTTT. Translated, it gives CASSLNHKAFF.

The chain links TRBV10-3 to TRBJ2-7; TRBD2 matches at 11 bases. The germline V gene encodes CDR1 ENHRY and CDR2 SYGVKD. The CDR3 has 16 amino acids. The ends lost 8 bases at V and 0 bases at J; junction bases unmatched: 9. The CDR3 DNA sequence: TGTGCCATCGGGAGTATTAGCGGGAGGGCCTCCTACGAGCAGTACTTC. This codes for CAIGSISGRASYEQYF.

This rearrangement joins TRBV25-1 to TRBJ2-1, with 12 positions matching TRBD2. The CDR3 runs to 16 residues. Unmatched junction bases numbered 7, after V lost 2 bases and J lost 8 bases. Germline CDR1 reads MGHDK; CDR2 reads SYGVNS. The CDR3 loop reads CASSETVTSGRYEQFF. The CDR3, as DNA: TGTGCCAGCAGTGAAACCGTAACTAGCGGGAGGTATGAGCAGTTCTTC.

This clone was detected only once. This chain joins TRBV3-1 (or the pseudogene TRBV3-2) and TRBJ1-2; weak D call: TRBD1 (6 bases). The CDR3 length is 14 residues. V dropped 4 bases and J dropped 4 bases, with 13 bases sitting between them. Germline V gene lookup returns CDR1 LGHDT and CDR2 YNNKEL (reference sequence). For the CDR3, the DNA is TGTGCCAGCAGCCCCAGGGGTTCCCTCTATGGCTACACCTTC. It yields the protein CASSPRGSLYGYTF.

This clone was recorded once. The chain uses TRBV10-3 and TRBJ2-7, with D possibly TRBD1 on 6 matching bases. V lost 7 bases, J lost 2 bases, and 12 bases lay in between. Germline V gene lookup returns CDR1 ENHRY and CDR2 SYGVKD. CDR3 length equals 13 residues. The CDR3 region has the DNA TGTGCCATCAATTCGGGACACCCCTACGAGCAGTACTTC. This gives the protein CAINSGHPYEQYF.

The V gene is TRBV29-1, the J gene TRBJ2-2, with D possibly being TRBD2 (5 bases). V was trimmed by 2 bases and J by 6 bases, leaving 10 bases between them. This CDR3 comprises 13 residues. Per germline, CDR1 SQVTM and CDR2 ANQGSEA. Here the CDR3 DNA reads TGCAGCGTTGAAAGCTTCGGGGCCGGGGAGCTGTTTTTT. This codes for CSVESFGAGELFF.

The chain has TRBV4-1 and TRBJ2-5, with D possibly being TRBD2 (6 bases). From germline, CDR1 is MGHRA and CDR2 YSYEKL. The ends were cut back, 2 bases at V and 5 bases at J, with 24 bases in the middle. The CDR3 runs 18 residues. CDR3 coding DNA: TGCGCCAGCAGCCAAATCCATGACAAACTAGCTTTGGGTGAGACCCAGTACTTC. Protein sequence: CASSQIHDKLALGETQYF.

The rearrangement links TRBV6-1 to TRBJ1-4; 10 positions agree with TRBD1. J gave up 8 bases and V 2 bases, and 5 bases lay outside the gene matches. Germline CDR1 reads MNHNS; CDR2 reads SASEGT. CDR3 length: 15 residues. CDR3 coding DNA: TGTGCCAGCAGTGAACCGGGACAGGGGAGAGAAAAACTGTTTTTT. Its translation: CASSEPGQGREKLFF.

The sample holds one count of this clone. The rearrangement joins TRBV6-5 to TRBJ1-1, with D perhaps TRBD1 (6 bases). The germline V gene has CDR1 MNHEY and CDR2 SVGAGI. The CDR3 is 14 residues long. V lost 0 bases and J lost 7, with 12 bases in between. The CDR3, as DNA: TGTGCCAGCAGTTACTCGGCAGGGGCAGGTGAAGCTTTCTTT. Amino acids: CASSYSAGAGEAFF.

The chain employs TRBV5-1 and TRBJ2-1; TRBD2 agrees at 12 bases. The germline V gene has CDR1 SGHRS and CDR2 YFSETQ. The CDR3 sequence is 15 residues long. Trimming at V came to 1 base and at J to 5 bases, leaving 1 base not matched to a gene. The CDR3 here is CASSLLAGGDNEQFF. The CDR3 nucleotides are TGCGCCAGCAGCTTGCTAGCGGGAGGGGACAATGAGCAGTTCTTC.

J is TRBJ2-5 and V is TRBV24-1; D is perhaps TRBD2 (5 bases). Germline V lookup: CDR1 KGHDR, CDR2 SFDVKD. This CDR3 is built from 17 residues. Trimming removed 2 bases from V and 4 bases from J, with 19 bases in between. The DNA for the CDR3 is TGTGCCACCAGTGATTCGCTCCTATCTGCGGGTGGAGAGACCCAGTACTTC. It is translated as CATSDSLLSAGGETQYF.

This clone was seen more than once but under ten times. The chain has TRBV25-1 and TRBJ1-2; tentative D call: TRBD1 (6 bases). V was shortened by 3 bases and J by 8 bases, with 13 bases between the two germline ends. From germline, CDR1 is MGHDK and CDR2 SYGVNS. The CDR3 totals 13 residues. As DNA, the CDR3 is TGTGCCAGCAGTGAGCTACAGGGAAGCGGCTACACCTTC. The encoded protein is CASSELQGSGYTF.

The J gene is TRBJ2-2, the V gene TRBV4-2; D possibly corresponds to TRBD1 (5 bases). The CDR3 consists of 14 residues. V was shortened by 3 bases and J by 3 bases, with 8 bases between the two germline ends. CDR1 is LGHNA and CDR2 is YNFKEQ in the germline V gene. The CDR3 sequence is CASSHAQDTGELFF. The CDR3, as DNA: TGTGCCAGCAGCCACGCACAGGACACCGGGGAGCTGTTTTTT.

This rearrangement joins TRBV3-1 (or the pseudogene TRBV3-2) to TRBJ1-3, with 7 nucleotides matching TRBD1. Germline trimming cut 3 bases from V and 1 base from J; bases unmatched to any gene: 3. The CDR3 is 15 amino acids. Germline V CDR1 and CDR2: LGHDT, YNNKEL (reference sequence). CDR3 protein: CASSHRTGSGNTIYF. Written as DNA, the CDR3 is TGTGCCAGCAGCCACCGGACAGGATCTGGAAACACCATATATTTT.

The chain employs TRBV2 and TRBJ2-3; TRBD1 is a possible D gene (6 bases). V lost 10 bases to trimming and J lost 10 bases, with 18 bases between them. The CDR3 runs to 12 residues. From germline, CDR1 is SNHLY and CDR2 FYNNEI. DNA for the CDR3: TGTGCCAACCAGGGGACCCGCGATCCGCAGTATTTT. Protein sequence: CANQGTRDPQYF.

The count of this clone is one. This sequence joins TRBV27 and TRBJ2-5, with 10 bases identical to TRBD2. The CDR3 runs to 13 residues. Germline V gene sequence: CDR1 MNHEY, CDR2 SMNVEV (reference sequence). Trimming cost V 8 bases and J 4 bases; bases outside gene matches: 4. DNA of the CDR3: TGTGCCAGCGGGCTAGCGGGAGTAGAGACCCAGTACTTC. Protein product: CASGLAGVETQYF.

The CDR3 here is CAWIPPNNQGRGNSPLHF. CDR3 DNA sequence: TGTGCCTGGATACCCCCGAACAATCAGGGGCGAGGAAATTCACCCCTCCACTTT. The chain carries TRBV30 and TRBJ1-6; tentatively, D is TRBD1 (6 bases). V was trimmed by 4 bases and J by 7 bases, leaving 26 bases between them. Per germline, CDR1 GTSNPN and CDR2 SVGIG (reference sequence). CDR3 length: 18 amino acids.

Here the CDR3 reads CASSQDPPGTGSTLGTEAFF. In DNA, the CDR3 is TGCGCCAGCAGCCAAGACCCCCCCGGGACAGGGTCAACTCTCGGGACTGAAGCTTTCTTT. The rearrangement joins TRBV4-1 to TRBJ1-1; 9 bases are shared with TRBD1. The CDR3 is 20 amino acids. The V gene end was trimmed by 0 bases and the J gene end by 5 bases; junction bases not matched to a gene: 19. The germline V gene encodes CDR1 MGHRA and CDR2 YSYEKL.